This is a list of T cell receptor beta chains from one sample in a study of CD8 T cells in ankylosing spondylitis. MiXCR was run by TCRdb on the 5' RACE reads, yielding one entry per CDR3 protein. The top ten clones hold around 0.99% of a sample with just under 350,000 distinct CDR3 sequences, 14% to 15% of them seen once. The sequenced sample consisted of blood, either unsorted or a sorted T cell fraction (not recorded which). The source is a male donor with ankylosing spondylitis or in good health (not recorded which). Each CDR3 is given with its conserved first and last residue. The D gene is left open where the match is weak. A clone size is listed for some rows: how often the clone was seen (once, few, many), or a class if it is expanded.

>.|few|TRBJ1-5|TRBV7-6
TGTGCCAGCAGCCGTCAGGGGCCCCAGCAGCCCCAGCATTTT
CASSRQGPQQPQHF
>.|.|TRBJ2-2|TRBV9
TGTGCCAGCAGCACCTGGACCGTGAGGACCGGGGAGCTGTTTTTT
CASSTWTVRTGELFF
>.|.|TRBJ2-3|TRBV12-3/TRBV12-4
TGTGCCAGCAGTTCCGCCGGTGGCAGCACAGATACGCAGTATTTT
CASSSAGGSTDTQYF
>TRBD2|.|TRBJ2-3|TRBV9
TGTGCCAGCAGTCATAGCGGGAGGACAGATACGCAGTATTTT
CASSHSGRTDTQYF
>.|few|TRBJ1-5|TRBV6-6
TGTGCCAGCACCCTGAGCGTTGGTCAGCCCCAGCATTTT
CASTLSVGQPQHF
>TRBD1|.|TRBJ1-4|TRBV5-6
TGTGCCAGCAGCCCCTTAGGGACAGGGAGAAATGAAAAACTGTTTTTT
CASSPLGTGRNEKLFF
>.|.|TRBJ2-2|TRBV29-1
TGCAGCGTTGGACAGTCGAACACCGGGGAGCTGTTTTTT
CSVGQSNTGELFF
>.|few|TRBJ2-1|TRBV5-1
TGCGCCAGCAGGAAGGGGGGTATCAATGAGCAGTTCTTC
CASRKGGINEQFF
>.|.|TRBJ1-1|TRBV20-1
TGCAGTGCTAGAAGAGATAGTGGAAGCACTGAAGCTTTCTTT
CSARRDSGSTEAFF
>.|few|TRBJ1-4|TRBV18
TGTGCCAGCTCACCCGGGACTAAACTGTTTTTT
CASSPGTKLFF
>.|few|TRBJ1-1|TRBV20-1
TGCAGTGCTCCCCTCAACGCCGCGAACACTGAAGCTTTCTTT
CSAPLNAANTEAFF
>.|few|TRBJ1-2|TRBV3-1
TGTGCCAGCAGCCAAGGACGTTCTAACTATGGCTACACCTTC
CASSQGRSNYGYTF
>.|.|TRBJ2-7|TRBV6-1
TGTGCCAGCAGTGAAGCTAGGAGACAGTCAGAGCAGTACTTC
CASSEARRQSEQYF
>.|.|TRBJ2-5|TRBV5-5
TGTGCCAGCAGCCCCGGGCCGTACCAAGAGACCCAGTACTTC
CASSPGPYQETQYF
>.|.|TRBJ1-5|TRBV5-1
TGCGCCAGCAGCTTGGAGGGTGCCCCATATCAGCCCCAGCATTTT
CASSLEGAPYQPQHF
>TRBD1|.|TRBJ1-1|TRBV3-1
TGTGCCAGCAGCCATCCAGGGGGTTTCTTTACTGAAGCTTTCTTT
CASSHPGGFFTEAFF
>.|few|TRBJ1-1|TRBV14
TGTGCCAGCAGCGTTCTTTCCGTCACTGAAGCTTTCTTT
CASSVLSVTEAFF
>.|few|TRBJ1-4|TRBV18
TGTGCCAGCGGGGATGGAAATGAAAAACTGTTTTTT
CASGDGNEKLFF
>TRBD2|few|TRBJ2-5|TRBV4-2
TGTGCCAGCAGCGAAGTATCAGCGGGGGGGCAAGAGACCCAGTACTTC
CASSEVSAGGQETQYF
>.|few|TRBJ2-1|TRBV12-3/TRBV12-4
TGTGCCAGCAGTTTGGGCTCTAGGGCATACAATGAGCAGTTCTTC
CASSLGSRAYNEQFF
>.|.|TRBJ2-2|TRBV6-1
TGTGCCAGCAGAGCTTCGGCGGGGCCCACCGGGGAGCTGTTTTTT
CASRASAGPTGELFF
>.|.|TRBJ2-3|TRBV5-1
TGCGCCAGCAGCTTGGCCGAGCGGAGCACAGATACGCAGTATTTT
CASSLAERSTDTQYF
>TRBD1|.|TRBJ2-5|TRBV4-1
TGCGCCAGCAGCCTCGACAGGGGGGAAGAGACCCAGTACTTC
CASSLDRGEETQYF
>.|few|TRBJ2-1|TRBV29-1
TGCAGCGTTCCCGCGGCGGGGTACAATGAGCAGTTCTTC
CSVPAAGYNEQFF
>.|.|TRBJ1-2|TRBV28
TGTGCCAGCAAACCCGTTGGGCGCGGGGGCTACACCTTC
CASKPVGRGGYTF
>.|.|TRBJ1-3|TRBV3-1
TGTGCCAGCAGCCAAGATAAGGGCACCATATATTTT
CASSQDKGTIYF
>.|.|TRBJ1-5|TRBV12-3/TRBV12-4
TGTGCCAGCAGTTTAGGTAGTCGCAATCAGCCCCAGCATTTT
CASSLGSRNQPQHF
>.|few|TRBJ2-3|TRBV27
TGTGCCAGCACCATGGGGGGGCTCGGGAGAGATACGCAGTATTTT
CASTMGGLGRDTQYF
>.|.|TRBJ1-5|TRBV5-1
TGCGCCAGCAGCTTGGACAGAACCCCCAATCAGCCCCAGCATTTT
CASSLDRTPNQPQHF
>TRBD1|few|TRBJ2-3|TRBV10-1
TGCGCCACGGGGGACAGGGGGCGCGGAGATACGCAGTATTTT
CATGDRGRGDTQYF
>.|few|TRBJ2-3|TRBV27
TGTGCCAGCAGTTTAAGTTTTAGGAGCACAGATACGCAGTATTTT
CASSLSFRSTDTQYF
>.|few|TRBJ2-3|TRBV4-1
TGCGCCAGCAGCCAAGATCTGGAGTTTGCGCAGTATTTT
CASSQDLEFAQYF
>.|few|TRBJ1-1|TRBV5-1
TGCGCCAGCCGGACAGAGGTGAACACTGAAGCTTTCTTT
CASRTEVNTEAFF
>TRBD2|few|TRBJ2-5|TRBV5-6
TGTGCCAGCAGGCTGACGGGGGGGGAGACCCAGTACTTC
CASRLTGGETQYF
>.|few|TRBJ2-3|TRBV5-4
TGTGCCAGCAGCTTACAACATAAAGGACCCAGCACAGATACGCAGTATTTT
CASSLQHKGPSTDTQYF
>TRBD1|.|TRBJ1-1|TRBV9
TGTGCCAGCAGCACTGGGACAGGGAACACTGAAGCTTTCTTT
CASSTGTGNTEAFF
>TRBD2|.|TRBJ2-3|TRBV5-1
TGCGCCAGCAGCTTGGTGGCGGGGGGCCCCACAGATACGCAGTATTTT
CASSLVAGGPTDTQYF
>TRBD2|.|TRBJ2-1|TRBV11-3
TGTGCCAGCAGCCCGAAGCAGCGGGGATACTCCTACAATGAGCAGTTCTTC
CASSPKQRGYSYNEQFF
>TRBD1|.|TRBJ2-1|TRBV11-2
TGTGCCAGCAGCTTAGATTGGACAGGGGACTACAATGAGCAGTTCTTC
CASSLDWTGDYNEQFF
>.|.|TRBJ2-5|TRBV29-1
TGCAGCGTTGTTCCAGGGGTAGGAGAGACCCAGTACTTC
CSVVPGVGETQYF
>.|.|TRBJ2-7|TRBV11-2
TGTGCCAGCAGCTTTGGCAGGGAAACGCCCGAGCAGTACTTC
CASSFGRETPEQYF
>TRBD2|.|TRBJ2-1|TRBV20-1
TGCAGTGCGTCTAGGGGGGCTAGCGGGGGCGATGAGCAGTTCTTC
CSASRGASGGDEQFF
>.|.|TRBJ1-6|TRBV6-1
TGTGCCAGCAGTGAAATGTCAGGAAGCTCCTATAATTCACCCCTCCACTTT
CASSEMSGSSYNSPLHF
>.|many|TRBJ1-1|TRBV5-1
TGCGCCAGCAGCTTGGTGGTTCTGCACGCTTTCTTT
CASSLVVLHAFF
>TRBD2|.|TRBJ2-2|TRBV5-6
TGTGCCAGCAGCTTACCGGGACTAGCAGGCGGGGAGCTGTTTTTT
CASSLPGLAGGELFF
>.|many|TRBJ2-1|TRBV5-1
TGCGCCAGCAGTCGACAGGCCTTATCCTACAATGAGCAGTTCTTC
CASSRQALSYNEQFF
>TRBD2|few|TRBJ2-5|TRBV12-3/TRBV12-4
TGTGCCAGCAGTTGGACTAGCCGGGAGACCCAGTACTTC
CASSWTSRETQYF
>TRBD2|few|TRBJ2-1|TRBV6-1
TGTGCCAGCAGCCCCACGGGGGGTCGGGCGTCTGAGCAGTTCTTC
CASSPTGGRASEQFF
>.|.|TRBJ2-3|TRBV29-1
TGCAGCGCCAAAACCGGGACGAGAGGGAGATCAACAGATACGCAGTATTTT
CSAKTGTRGRSTDTQYF
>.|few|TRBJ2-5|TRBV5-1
TGCGCCAGCAAGACACTCCTTTCGCAAGAGACCCAGTACTTC
CASKTLLSQETQYF
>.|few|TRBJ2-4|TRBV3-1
TGTGCCAGCAGCCAAGGGCCATCCCCTAGCGAGAACATTCAGTACTTC
CASSQGPSPSENIQYF
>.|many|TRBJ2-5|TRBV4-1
TGCGCCAGCAGCCAAGATAGGATGACGGGGTCACTTAGCGCCCAAGAGACCCAGTACTTC
CASSQDRMTGSLSAQETQYF
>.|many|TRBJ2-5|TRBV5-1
TGCGCCAGCAGCTTGGGGAGCAGCCAAGAGACCCAGTACTTC
CASSLGSSQETQYF
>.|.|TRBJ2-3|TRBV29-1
TGCAGCGTTGAAGTTCTGAACACAGATACGCAGTATTTT
CSVEVLNTDTQYF